Reported below is one T cell receptor beta chain. The specificity of this receptor is unknown. The sample holds no much larger clone one base away, and base qualities are not on file. Deletion took 3 bases off V and 2 bases off J, with a span of 8 bases between the germline ends. The germline V gene sets CDR1 to SNHLY and CDR2 to FYNNEI. The cysteine opens and the phenylalanine closes a CDR3 of 14 amino acids. The CDR3 DNA has 42 bases and is translated from base 1. This entry is derived from a study of cytomegalovirus exposure and HLA in healthy donors (TCRdb year 2017). Turning to the overall study: An earlier analysis of roughly 500 of the donors reported 250 to 300 Gb of sequence data and about 100 million unique TCR beta sequences from 150 million to 200 million T cells. An early release that covered fewer than 800 HLA-typed donors contained about 290 gigabases of sequencing data and tens of millions of unique TCR sequences. The genetic ancestry cluster associated with self-reported Caucasian donors included about four fifths of the 398 genotyped donors. The study aimed to test whether signatures of past pathogen exposure could be identified by cataloging public T cell receptors. The study used immunosequencing to profile the T cell repertoires of 666 subjects and linked those repertoires to cytomegalovirus serostatus. Along with the approximately 600-subject first cohort, a separate validation cohort of around 110 different subjects was used. To predict cytomegalovirus infection status, the study combined high-throughput TCR immunosequencing, statistical association of individual TCRs with disease status, and machine learning. A later analysis re-examined previously published TCR beta repertoires from roughly 720 donors and added high-resolution HLA genotyping to investigate patterns of TCR occurrence. The later analysis used no new phenotypic data to find candidate immune exposures, relying instead on TCR beta sequences and their occurrence across donors. An earlier analysis of roughly 580 of the donors used high-throughput TCR beta sequencing to judge whether each TCR beta V gene segment behaved as functional or pseudogenic. Donor age, sex, ethnicity and CMV serostatus were compiled together with the repertoire data. Genome-wide SNP genotypes for about 65% of the roughly 670 donors were used in a later genetic analysis, which treated that subset as a discovery cohort. All discovery cohort repertoires had been generated on a single sequencing platform. Both class I and class II loci were covered by HLA typing, at four-digit resolution. Typing coverage differed by locus: A, B, C, DRB1 and DQB1 were typed in about 629-640 donors, DQA1 in about 500, DPA1 in roughly 590, and DPB1 in 400 to 490. A handful of DR-DQ haplotypes were handled as single units for association and clustering because linkage in the cohort was strong. Among 300 to 500 genotyped donors of the cohort, an average of around 220,000 unique TCR beta nucleotide sequences was sequenced per donor, of which about 19% were non-productive.

Points the paper makes about the study in general: Sequencing depth was assumed to be roughly uniform across donors in the presence/absence analyses, though that assumption may not hold. Cytomegalovirus status was reported to be diagnosed by the classifier with high specificity and sensitivity in both the original and validation cohorts. Most TCR sequences were observed very rarely across donors, whereas some public TCRs were present in many individuals. In an earlier analysis of 450 to 750 of the donors, most TCR beta V segments appeared in productive rearrangements about 87% or about 30% of the time, broadly matching IMGT annotations. In a later analysis, the rate of TCR association differed among HLA loci, with DRB1 alleles having the most associated TCRs and HLA-C alleles having the fewest. Because counts were too low, about 15 rarely observed V segments, including chromosome 9 orphons, were left out of the earlier analysis of 587 of the donors. V-gene and J-gene trimming of TCR beta chains was associated with a missense DCLRE1C variant in a later genetic analysis, and the association was replicated in an independent cohort. A cluster of highly shared sequence variants was judged likely to represent a technical artifact of the sequencing pipeline. For the cohort, immune exposure information was limited to CMV serostatus. A later analysis reported that several top co-occurrence clusters appeared linked to parvovirus B19, influenza, CMV and Epstein-Barr virus. A few of the identified cytomegalovirus-associated TCR beta chains were confirmed in vitro to be specific for cytomegalovirus antigens. The cohort was sequenced for TCR beta chains only, and without alpha or paired-chain data the features that could be detected were limited. The study gave a list of roughly 150 TCR beta chains associated with cytomegalovirus. In a later analysis, HLA-associated TCR beta chains showed more clonal expansion and lower generation probabilities than non-associated chains that were equally common. Correlated functional status among segregating V segments might be attributable to linkage disequilibrium, but an unknown experimental factor could not be ruled out. The authors suggested that the approach could potentially be extended to other disease states and immunological phenotypes. At a false discovery rate of 0.05, a later analysis linked approximately 18,000 TCR beta sequences to specific HLA alleles. A later genetic analysis reported fewer N-insertions in productive TCRs among donors in an Asian-associated ancestry cluster than the roughly 620-donor mean. Because the 87-base-pair reads could not distinguish some IMGT-functional V segments, including TRBV6-2 and TRBV6-3, those segments were excluded. Assigning TCR associations to individual alleles was difficult when HLA alleles, especially DR and DQ, strongly co-occurred. HLA typing was unavailable for some donors at each locus, so association tests used only the typed subset. A further reported finding was that TCR beta sequences accurately predicted the HLA-A and HLA-B alleles for most subjects in the first cohort. According to a later analysis, most CMV-associated TCR beta chains appeared to be HLA-restricted, and the HLA associations seemed to be driven largely by CMV exposure.

The library was built by means of the immunoSEQ multiplex PCR assay. A mixture of 60 forward primers for TCR Vbeta segments and 13 reverse primers for TCR Jbeta segments was used in the multiplex PCR. The CDR3 region of rearranged TCR beta genes was amplified from genomic DNA by a multiplex PCR assay. The amplified TCR beta libraries were sequenced on the Illumina HiSeq System as 87-base-pair reads. In the source study's methods: Across the 600 to 700 repertoires, a later analysis counted some 81 million unique TCR beta chains, roughly 11 million of which were shared by at least two donors. To remove PCR and sequencing errors, raw reads were error-corrected and collapsed into unique sequences using a nearest-neighbor algorithm that merged closely related sequences. To assign V, D and J gene segments, CDR3 sequences were aligned to IMGT reference sequences. For a sequence to be retained, a match of at least six nucleotides to both a V gene segment and a J gene segment was required. A rearrangement was called productive if the CDR3 had no stop codons and remained in frame with V and J, and every other rearrangement was called non-productive. CDR3 was defined by IMGT convention, running from the second conserved V-encoded cysteine to the conserved J-encoded phenylalanine. The earlier analysis of about 610 of the donors excluded any sequence lacking an unambiguous match to a single V gene segment. An earlier analysis of about 590 of the donors classified V segments as functional when productive rearrangements were above 56.7% and as segregating when the standard deviation between donors was above 5%. A statistical classification framework was built for diagnosing cytomegalovirus status from the catalog of TCR beta chain sequences. A later analysis assigned V and J genes by comparing TCR nucleotide sequences with IMGT/GENE-DB human TR gene sequences. A later analysis assigned CDR3 sequences and most-parsimonious VDJ recombination scenarios with the TCRdist pipeline. A later analysis defined each TCR beta chain by its CDR3 amino acid sequence plus V-gene family, and excluded reads lacking a unique V-gene family. A later analysis removed 450 to 600 highly shared, low-generation-probability nucleotide sequences to deal with suspected cross-contamination and a sequencing artifact. In a later analysis, a clonal expansion index was calculated for each public chain from normalized within-repertoire ranks of inferred template counts. In a later analysis, generation probabilities were computed with a VDJ recombination model fitted to out-of-frame rearrangements, and the resulting probabilities were checked against IGoR. A later analysis scored TCR-TCR, TCR-HLA and TCR-CMV co-occurrence with hypergeometric tests, applying a repertoire-size bias correction to TCR pairs. To estimate false discovery rates, a later analysis permuted the HLA or CMV assignments 20 times. In a later analysis, co-occurring TCRs were grouped using DBSCAN, with TCRdist sequence similarity added in when clustering inside HLA-allele-positive subsets. For co-occurrence clustering, repertoires with fewer than 30,000 or more than 120,000 public chains were excluded, along with five repertoires with anomalous nucleotide sharing. The clones in this table, taken by TCRdb from immuneACCESS, are in-frame only. Not every clone is retained; where verified, under half of the shortfall comes from an unresolved V gene, and the cause of the rest is unknown. V and J calls and clone size are those listed in that table; D and trimming were worked out from the DNA. The sample records 180,000 or so clones, 77% of which are singletons. Clones ranked in the top ten supply approximately 1.5% of the sample.

The cohort comprised under 700 healthy bone marrow donors. Cohort members were all nominally healthy when sampled, although unrecorded immune exposures were likely present. The donor was CMV seronegative and belonged to the group of 352 seronegative cohort members. A peripheral blood sample was provided by each donor, and peripheral blood mononuclear cells were used for TCR beta sequencing. Genomic DNA was extracted from the blood cell samples with the Qiagen DNeasy Blood Extraction Kit. The receptor chain draws on TRBV2 and TRBJ1-5, and possibly TRBD1, on 5 matching bases. The receptor's source is a young man in good health and CMV-seronegative. Sequencing was done on a sample of PBMCs. CDR3 reads: CASSDRVGNQPQHF. The DNA reads TGTGCCAGCAGTGACAGGGTCGGCAATCAGCCCCAGCATTTT.